This entry features one T cell receptor beta chain sequence. This clone's antigen is unknown. No qualities accompany the bases; no much larger clone lies one base away. These data originate in a study of blood T cell repertoires in COVID-19 (dated by TCRdb to the early 2020s). A note on the overall study: The collaborator samples originated in the United States, Italy and Spain and spanned the acute and convalescent phases of COVID-19. Sample metadata almost always included a de-identified subject ID, COVID-19 status, age in years and sex. Where available, HLA class I and class II types were taken from metadata supplied by the sample provider and were not determined by assay-based typing. Samples were obtained from the ongoing ImmuneRACE study (first 160 participants) and from about 1,300 subjects provided by 6 global collaborators. A freely available public database, intended as a resource for researchers studying the immune response to SARS-CoV-2, is where the repertoires were released. Subjects who had been exposed to COVID-19, were actively infected with it, or had recovered from it provided the deeply sampled blood TCRbeta repertoires that made up the dataset. The material from the prospective study consisted of cDNA or gDNA derived from T cells, B-cell-depleted T cells, or PBMCs. The study at large found these results: The quantity of clinical and demographic metadata differed by source and by participant and was supplied without curation.

One collaborating source in Seattle enrolled patients during active infection and followed them longitudinally through the course of disease. Each collaborating institution followed its own protocols to collect whole blood in K2EDTA tubes. For TCRbeta analysis, collaborators shipped samples as frozen whole blood, isolated PBMCs, or DNA extracted from either of those sample types. The CDR3 measures 15 amino acids from cysteine to phenylalanine. This entry keeps only the CDR3 DNA: 45 bases, framed from base 1. Reading the germline V gene (reference sequence) gives CDR1 PRHDT and CDR2 FYEKMQ. Ends trimmed: V by 6 bases, J by 4 bases; bases unmatched to a gene: 12. TCRbeta CDR3 regions were amplified from genomic DNA by means of the immunoSEQ Assay, a bias-controlled multiplex PCR. The authors' pipeline ran thus. The number of nucleated cells in each sample was estimated from the amplification of reference gene primers within the assay. To quantify the absolute abundance of each unique TCRbeta CDR3 rearrangement, sequence reads were collapsed and filtered. For each sample, productive Simpson clonality was calculated as the square root of Simpson's diversity index across productive rearrangements. What TCRdb holds here is the immuneACCESS table cut down to in-frame rearrangements. Part of the clones is not present; checked against another copy, under half of the missing clones reflect an unresolved V gene, and the others are unexplained. The DNA was the basis for D and trimming; V, J and clone size are from that table. The sample yields 150,000 to 180,000 clones; around 85% were counted once. The ten largest clones capture 0.55% to 0.75% of the sample.

Here the chain combines TRBV13 and TRBJ2-7, with 7 bases aligning to TRBD1. Sequenced input: peripheral blood. This sequence was found in a man aged 55 to 70 with COVID-19, enrolled during active disease. The bases are TGTGCCAGCAGTTTCGTAGGGGGCGCCGGGTACGAGCAGTACTTC. The encoded protein is CASSFVGGAGYEQYF.